The present T cell receptor (beta chain) was sequenced within a study of beta chain features in type 1 diabetes. Via CD45RO/CCR7/CD25/CD127/CD95/CD27, cells of the CD4+ naive, central memory, regulatory and stem cell-like memory subsets were sorted. In all sorted populations, purity surpassed 95%. General observations from the study: Diminished insertions and augmented deletions at VDJ junctions characterized type 1 diabetes patients. Short templates might get an advantage during PCR, and this would be equal in patients and controls. The study found moderately but significantly shorter TCRB CDR3s in all four CD4+ subsets of Type 1 diabetes patients.

Points on this clone: Its specificity is not known.

Expressed TCRB transcripts were sequenced because the isolated RNA had all been reverse transcribed beforehand. Assay used: immunoSEQ multiplex PCR; TCRdb lists only in-frame clones, some missing. The sample lists some 640,000 clones; around 15% were seen once. Per germline, CDR1 SGHRS and CDR2 YFSETQ. The CDR3 totals 14 residues. V shed 0 bases and J shed 2 bases, with 8 bases lying between them. Sequencing used naive CD4+ T cells from blood. The sequence was collected from a man between 18 and 35 years old with type 1 diabetes. The chain uses TRBV5-1 and TRBJ2-5; D is unclear. In DNA form, the CDR3 reads TGCGCCAGCAGCTTGGAAGCAGGTCAAGAGACCCAGTACTTC. Its translation: CASSLEAGQETQYF. The full variable domain, in which reference TRBV5-1 and TRBJ2-5 provide the parts outside the CDR3, is KAGVTQTPRYLIKTRGQQVTLSCSPISGHRSVSWYQQTPGQGLQFLFEYFSETQRNKGNFPGRFSGRQFSNSRSEMNVSTLELGDSALYLCASSLEAGQETQYFGPGTRLLVL.